The 17 T cell receptor beta chains presented below share a single source sample, sequenced in a study of blood T cell repertoires in COVID-19. Clones were sequenced by immunoSEQ multiplex PCR, and TCRdb holds only the in-frame ones, with some missing. This repertoire shows 70,000 or so clones, roughly 89% found once; its top ten account for around a fifth. The sequenced material came from peripheral blood. The origin of the receptors is a woman of 80 years or more with acute or convalescent COVID-19.

V and J are TRBV19 and TRBJ1-4; no clear D gene. Germline V gene sequence: CDR1 LNHDA, CDR2 SQIVND (reference sequence). V lost 3 bases to trimming and J lost 7 bases, with 15 bases between them. The CDR3 is 15 amino acids. The CDR3 spells CASSMSPGYGEKLFF. CDR3 in DNA: TGTGCCAGTAGTATGTCTCCGGGGTATGGTGAAAAACTGTTTTTT. Full variable domain (outside the CDR3, taken from reference TRBV19 and TRBJ1-4): DGGITQSPKYLFRKEGQNVTLSCEQNLNHDAMYWYRQDPGQGLRLIYYSQIVNDFQKGDIAEGYSVSREKKESFPLTVTSAQKNPTAFYLCASSMSPGYGEKLFFGSGTQLSVL.

The J gene is TRBJ2-2, the V gene TRBV5-1; 10 bases are shared with TRBD2. CDR3 length: 15 residues. CDR1 is SGHRS and CDR2 is YFSETQ in the germline V gene. Unmatched junction bases numbered 6, after V lost 5 bases and J lost 5 bases. The CDR3 nucleotides are TGCGCCAGCAGTCCTACTAGCGGGAATACCGGGGAGCTGTTTTTT. Protein sequence: CASSPTSGNTGELFF.

The rearrangement joins TRBV6-6 to TRBJ1-3, with a weak D call TRBD1 (6 bases). Germline lookup yields CDR1 MNHNY and CDR2 SVGAGI (reference sequence). This CDR3 contains 12 residues. V gave up 10 bases and J gave up 4 bases, with 11 bases separating them. DNA for the CDR3: TGTGCCACCGCAGGACAGGGAAACACCATATATTTT. Its translation: CATAGQGNTIYF.

The chain is built from TRBV27 and TRBJ1-5; the D gene is possibly TRBD1 (6 bases). Trimming cost V 4 bases and J 1 base, with 20 bases left between them. This CDR3 has 18 residues. Looked up from germline, CDR1 is MNHEY and CDR2 is SMNVEV (reference sequence). The CDR3 spells CASSSLPLTQGSNQPQHF. CDR3 DNA: TGTGCCAGCAGTTCCCTCCCCCTGACACAGGGAAGCAATCAGCCCCAGCATTTT.

The chain has TRBV28 and TRBJ1-5; possible D gene TRBD1, 6 bases. With 7 bases removed from V and 5 bases from J, the gap between germline ends came to 21 bases. From germline, CDR1 is MDHEN and CDR2 SYDVKM. The CDR3 spans 16 residues. The CDR3 here is CASTAIQGRGYQPQHF. CDR3 DNA sequence: TGTGCCAGCACAGCGATACAGGGACGGGGTTATCAGCCCCAGCATTTT.

The chain links TRBV5-1 to TRBJ1-4, with TRBD1 matching over 7 bases. J lost 4 bases, V lost 6 bases, and 9 bases had no gene match. Germline V gene sequence: CDR1 SGHRS, CDR2 YFSETQ. The CDR3 sequence is 15 residues long. The CDR3 protein is CASNTGQSNNEKLFF. The CDR3 DNA sequence: TGCGCCAGCAATACGGGACAGAGTAATAATGAAAAACTGTTTTTT.

The rearrangement uses TRBV18 and TRBJ2-3, with 7 bases fitting TRBD1. The CDR3 sequence is 16 residues long. V lost 1 base, J lost 0 bases, and 4 bases stayed unmatched. Germline CDR1 and CDR2: KGHSH and LQKENI. The CDR3 bases are TGTGCCAGCTCACCACAGGGGGCCCTTAGCACAGATACGCAGTATTTT. Its translation: CASSPQGALSTDTQYF.

As for this clone: An end of the junction differs from the germline gene, which may be a read error. V is TRBV10-1 and J is TRBJ2-2; 8 bases align to TRBD1. The germline V gene has CDR1 WNHNN and CDR2 SYGVQD (reference sequence). The CDR3 runs to 17 residues. The CDR3 sequence: CASRNPRDRLGTGELFF. Written as DNA, the CDR3 is TGCGCTAGCAGAAACCCTCGGGACAGGTTGGGCACCGGGGAGCTGTTTTTT.

V gene TRBV4-1 combines with J gene TRBJ1-2; D is uncertain. The V end lost 1 base, the J end lost 2 bases, and 11 bases lay between the germline ends. Per the germline V gene, CDR1 is MGHRA and CDR2 is YSYEKL. This CDR3 is 15 amino acids long. In DNA form, the CDR3 reads TGCGCCAGCAGCCAAGTTTTACAGCTGAACTATGGCTACACCTTC. It is translated as CASSQVLQLNYGYTF.

This clone was detected only a few times. The chain employs TRBV6-2 or TRBV6-3 and TRBJ1-1; unclear D gene. Germline loops: CDR1 MNHEY, CDR2 SVGEGT. V was clipped by 2 bases and J by 1 base, with 14 bases between them. The CDR3 contains 16 residues. Here the CDR3 reads CASSYIRGKGNTEAFF. The CDR3 bases are TGTGCCAGCAGTTACATACGGGGAAAAGGGAACACTGAAGCTTTCTTT.

This clone was recorded once. The chain joins TRBV5-1 to TRBJ2-7; 11 bases are shared with TRBD2. Germline lookup yields CDR1 SGHRS and CDR2 YFSETQ. V shed 4 bases and J 0 bases; nucleotides not matched to a gene: 6. The CDR3 consists of 16 residues. The DNA of the CDR3 is TGCGCCAGCAGCCAATTAGCGGGGGGGCTCTCCTACGAGCAGTACTTC. Encoded protein: CASSQLAGGLSYEQYF.

The chain employs TRBV20-1 and TRBJ2-1; D remains ambiguous. Germline V gene lookup returns CDR1 DFQATT and CDR2 SNEGSKA (reference sequence). The CDR3 is made up of 15 amino acids. V lost 4 bases and J 8 bases, leaving 21 bases between the germline ends. DNA of the CDR3: TGCAGTGCTAATGAGGCCTCCCTCACCCAATATGAGCAGTTCTTC. Translation gives CSANEASLTQYEQFF.

The chain couples TRBV29-1 to TRBJ2-2, with D perhaps TRBD2 (5 bases). The V gene lost 7 bases and the J gene lost 1 base, with 13 bases spanning the gap. There are 14 residues in the CDR3. Germline assignment: CDR1 SQVTM and CDR2 ANQGSEA. CDR3 DNA: TGCAGCGCCTTTCTACTAGGGAACACCGGGGAGCTGTTTTTT. Its translation: CSAFLLGNTGELFF.

The rearrangement uses TRBV29-1 and TRBJ1-1; TRBD1 is a possible D gene (6 bases). V was trimmed by 5 bases and J by 4 bases, leaving 17 bases between them. Germline V CDR1 and CDR2: SQVTM, ANQGSEA. The CDR3 totals 14 residues. This chain's CDR3 is CSVLTGSRATEAFF. CDR3 nucleotides: TGCAGCGTTTTAACAGGGTCGAGGGCCACTGAAGCTTTCTTT.

This rearrangement joins TRBV18 to TRBJ2-1; 8 nucleotides match TRBD2. The CDR3 contains 13 residues. Germline V gene lookup returns CDR1 KGHSH and CDR2 LQKENI. V trimming: 3 bases; J trimming: 8 bases; junction bases outside the gene matches: 3. CDR3 DNA sequence: TGTGCCAGCTCACCCGGGACTAGTGATGAGCAGTTCTTC. Its protein is CASSPGTSDEQFF.

The chain uses TRBV5-1 and TRBJ1-6, with TRBD1 matching over 8 bases. The germline V gene encodes CDR1 SGHRS and CDR2 YFSETQ. The CDR3 runs to 15 residues. V gave up 1 base and J gave up 9 bases; unmatched junction bases: 6. The CDR3 protein is CASSLTAGGFSPLHF. The CDR3 region has the DNA TGCGCCAGCAGCTTGACGGCAGGGGGCTTTTCACCCCTCCACTTT.

The J gene is TRBJ1-2, the V gene TRBV4-1; 10 bases match TRBD1. J gave up 2 bases and V 4 bases, and 4 bases lay outside the gene matches. Germline V CDR1 and CDR2: MGHRA, YSYEKL. The CDR3 runs 15 residues. This chain's CDR3 is CASSRAGQGNYGYTF. The CDR3 bases are TGCGCCAGCAGCCGCGCGGGACAGGGGAACTATGGCTACACCTTC.